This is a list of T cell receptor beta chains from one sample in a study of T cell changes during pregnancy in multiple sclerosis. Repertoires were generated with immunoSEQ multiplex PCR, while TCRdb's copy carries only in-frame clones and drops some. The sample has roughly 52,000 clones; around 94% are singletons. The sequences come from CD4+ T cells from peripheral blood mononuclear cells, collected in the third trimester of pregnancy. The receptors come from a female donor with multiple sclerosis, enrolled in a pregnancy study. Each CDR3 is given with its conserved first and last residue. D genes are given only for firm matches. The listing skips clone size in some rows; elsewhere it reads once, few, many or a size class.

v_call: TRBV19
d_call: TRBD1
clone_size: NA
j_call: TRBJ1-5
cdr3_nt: TGTGCCAGTAGTTCAGCGAGGGGGCGAGGGAGCAATCAGCCCCAGCATTTT
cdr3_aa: CASSSARGRGSNQPQHF

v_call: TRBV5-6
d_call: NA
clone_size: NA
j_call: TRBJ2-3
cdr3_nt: TGTGCCAGCACCTACCTGGGGCAGGGAACAGATACGCAGTATTTT
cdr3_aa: CASTYLGQGTDTQYF

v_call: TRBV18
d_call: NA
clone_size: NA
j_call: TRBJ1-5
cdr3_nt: TGTGCCAGCTCACCGCAGGGAAGGGCTAGCAATCAGCCCCAGCATTTT
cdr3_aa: CASSPQGRASNQPQHF

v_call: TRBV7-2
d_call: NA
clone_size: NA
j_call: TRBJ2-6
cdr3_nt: TGTGCCAGCAGCTCCAGACAGGCCGTGGTGGGGGCCAACGTCCTGACTTTC
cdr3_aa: CASSSRQAVVGANVLTF

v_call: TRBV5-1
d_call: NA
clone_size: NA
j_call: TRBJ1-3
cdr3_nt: TGCGCCAGCAGCTCGGACTCCAGTTCTCTCTCTGGAAACACCATATATTTT
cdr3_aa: CASSSDSSSLSGNTIYF

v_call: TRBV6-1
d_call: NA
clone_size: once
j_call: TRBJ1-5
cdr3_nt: TGTGCCAGCAGTGAAGTCAGAGGGGCAGGGGGCAATCAGCCCCAGCATTTT
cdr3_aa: CASSEVRGAGGNQPQHF

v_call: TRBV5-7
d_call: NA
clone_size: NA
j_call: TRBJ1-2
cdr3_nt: TGTGCCAGCAGCTTGCGCTCAGTCTATGGCTACACCTTC
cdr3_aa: CASSLRSVYGYTF

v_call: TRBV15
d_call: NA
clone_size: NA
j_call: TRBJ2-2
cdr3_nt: TGTGCCACCAGCGAAGGACGGGGGAACACCGGGGAGCTGTTTTTT
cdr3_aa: CATSEGRGNTGELFF

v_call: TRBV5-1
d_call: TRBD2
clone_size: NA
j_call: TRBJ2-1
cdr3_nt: TGCGCCAGCAGCTTCGCCGGTCTAGCGGGACCTTACAATGAGCAGTTCTTC
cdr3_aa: CASSFAGLAGPYNEQFF

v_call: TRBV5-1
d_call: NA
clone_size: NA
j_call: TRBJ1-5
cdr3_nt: TGCGCCAGCAGCTCAAAGACAGCGTATAGCAATCAGCCCCAGCATTTT
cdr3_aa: CASSSKTAYSNQPQHF

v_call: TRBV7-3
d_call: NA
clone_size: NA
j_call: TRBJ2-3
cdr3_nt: TGTGCCAGCAGCTCCGTAGATGCGGGAAGACCTGATACGCAGTATTTT
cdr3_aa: CASSSVDAGRPDTQYF

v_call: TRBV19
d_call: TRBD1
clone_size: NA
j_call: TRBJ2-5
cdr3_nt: TGTGCCAGTAGTATCGACAGGGTTGAGACCCAGTACTTC
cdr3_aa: CASSIDRVETQYF

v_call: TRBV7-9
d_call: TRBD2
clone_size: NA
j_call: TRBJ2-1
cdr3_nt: TGTGCCAGCAGCTTCAGGCTAGCGGGGTTCAGCTCCTACAATGAGCAGTTCTTC
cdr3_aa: CASSFRLAGFSSYNEQFF

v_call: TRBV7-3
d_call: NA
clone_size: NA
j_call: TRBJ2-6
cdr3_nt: TGTGCCAGCAGCCCAGGCGGGGTTGGGGCCAACGTCCTGACTTTC
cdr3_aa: CASSPGGVGANVLTF

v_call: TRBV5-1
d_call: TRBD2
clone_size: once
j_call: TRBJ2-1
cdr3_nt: TGCGCCAGCAGCTGGGGAGGGCCGGGTGAGCAGTTCTTC
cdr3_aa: CASSWGGPGEQFF

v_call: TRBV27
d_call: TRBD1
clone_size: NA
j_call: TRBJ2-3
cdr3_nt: TGTGCCAGCAGTCCATGGGAGACAGGGGTAGATACGCAGTATTTT
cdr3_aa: CASSPWETGVDTQYF

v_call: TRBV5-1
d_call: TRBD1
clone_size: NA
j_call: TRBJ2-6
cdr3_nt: TGCGCCAGCAGCTCGACAGGGGCTGGGGCCAACGTCCTGACTTTC
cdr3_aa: CASSSTGAGANVLTF

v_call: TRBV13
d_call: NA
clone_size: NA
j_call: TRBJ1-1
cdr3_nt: TGTGCCAGCAGCTTGGGCCCCCCCGGACAATCGAACACTGAAGCTTTCTTT
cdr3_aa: CASSLGPPGQSNTEAFF

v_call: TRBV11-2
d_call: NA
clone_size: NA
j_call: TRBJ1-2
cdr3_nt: TGTGCCAGCAGCTTAGTAGGACAGCAGAGCGGCTACACCTTC
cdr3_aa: CASSLVGQQSGYTF

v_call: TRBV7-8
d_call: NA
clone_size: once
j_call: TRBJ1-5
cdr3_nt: TGTGCCAGCAGAAGAGGAGGGTCCAGCAATCAGCCCCAGCATTTT
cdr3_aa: CASRRGGSSNQPQHF

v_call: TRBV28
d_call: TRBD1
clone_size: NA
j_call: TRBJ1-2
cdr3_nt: TGTGCCAGCAGTCCCGGGACAGGGGCCTTTGGCTACACCTTC
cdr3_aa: CASSPGTGAFGYTF

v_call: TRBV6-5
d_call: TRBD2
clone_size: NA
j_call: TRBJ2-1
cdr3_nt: TGTGCCAGCAGTTTTAGCGGGATAAAAGGTTTGGGTGAGCAGTTCTTC
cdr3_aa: CASSFSGIKGLGEQFF

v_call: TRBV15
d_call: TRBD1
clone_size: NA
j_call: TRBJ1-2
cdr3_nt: TGTGCCACCAGCAGAGATAGGCCAGGGGGCGGCTACACCTTC
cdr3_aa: CATSRDRPGGGYTF

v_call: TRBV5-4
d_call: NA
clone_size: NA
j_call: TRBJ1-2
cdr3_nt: TGTGCCAGCAACTTGGGGCCCGGGAACTATGGCTACACCTTC
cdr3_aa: CASNLGPGNYGYTF

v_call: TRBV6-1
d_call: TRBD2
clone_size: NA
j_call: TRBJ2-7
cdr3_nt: TGTGCCAGCATTAACCGTAGCGGGAGTGGATACGAGCAGTACTTC
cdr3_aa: CASINRSGSGYEQYF

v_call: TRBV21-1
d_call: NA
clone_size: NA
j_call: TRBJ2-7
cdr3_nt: TGTGCCAGCAGCAAACCCGGCGACGGGGGACTAGCGGGAGGGTCTTCCGTCGAGCAGTACTTC
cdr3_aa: CASSKPGDGGLAGGSSVEQYF

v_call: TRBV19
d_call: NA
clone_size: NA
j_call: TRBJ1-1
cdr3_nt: TGTGCCAGTAGTCTCCTGCAGGGCACTGAAGCTTTCTTT
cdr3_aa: CASSLLQGTEAFF

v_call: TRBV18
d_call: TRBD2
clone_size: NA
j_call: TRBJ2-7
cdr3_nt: TGTGCCAGCTCACCTTCCGGGACTAGCAACCACGAGCAGTACTTC
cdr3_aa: CASSPSGTSNHEQYF

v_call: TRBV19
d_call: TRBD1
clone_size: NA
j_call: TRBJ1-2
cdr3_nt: TGTGCCAGTAGGCCCTTAACCGGGACAGCCTATGGCTACACCTTC
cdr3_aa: CASRPLTGTAYGYTF

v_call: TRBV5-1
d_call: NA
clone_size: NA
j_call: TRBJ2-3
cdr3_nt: TGCGCCAGCAGCGGGGGGTTCTCCACAGATACGCAGTATTTT
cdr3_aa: CASSGGFSTDTQYF

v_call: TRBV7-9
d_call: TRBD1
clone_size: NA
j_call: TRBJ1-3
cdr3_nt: TGTGCCAGCAGCACCATGGACAGGGGATGGGGAAACACCATATATTTT
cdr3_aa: CASSTMDRGWGNTIYF

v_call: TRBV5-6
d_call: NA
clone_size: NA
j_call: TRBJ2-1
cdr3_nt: TGTGCCAGCAGCTTGGGATTAGATTTAAATGAGCAGTTCTTC
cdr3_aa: CASSLGLDLNEQFF

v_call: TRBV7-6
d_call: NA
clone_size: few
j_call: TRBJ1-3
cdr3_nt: TGTGCCAGCAGCTTAGGGCAGTTTGGAAACACCATATATTTT
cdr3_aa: CASSLGQFGNTIYF

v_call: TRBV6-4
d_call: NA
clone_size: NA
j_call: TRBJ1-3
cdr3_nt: TGTGCCAGCAGCGAAGCCTCTGGAAACACCATATATTTT
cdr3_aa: CASSEASGNTIYF

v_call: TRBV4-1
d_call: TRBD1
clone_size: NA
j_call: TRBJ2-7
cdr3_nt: TGCGCCAGCAGCCAACATTGGACAGGGCAACCCTCCTACGAGCAGTACTTC
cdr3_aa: CASSQHWTGQPSYEQYF

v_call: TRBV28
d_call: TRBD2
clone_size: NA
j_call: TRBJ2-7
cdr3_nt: TGTGCCAGCACTAGATCCGGGACTAGCGGCTACGAGCAGTACTTC
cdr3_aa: CASTRSGTSGYEQYF

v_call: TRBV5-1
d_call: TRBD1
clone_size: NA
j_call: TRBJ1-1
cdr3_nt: TGCGCCACCTCCCTGGGACAGTCTAACACTGAAGCTTTCTTT
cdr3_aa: CATSLGQSNTEAFF

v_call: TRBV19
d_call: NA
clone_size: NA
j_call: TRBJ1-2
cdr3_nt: TGTGCCAGTCTCGACAGGTTGCGGGTCGGCTACACCTTC
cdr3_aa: CASLDRLRVGYTF

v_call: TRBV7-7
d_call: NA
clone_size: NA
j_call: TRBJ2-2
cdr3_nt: TGTGCCAGCAGCTCAGGGAACACCGGGGAGCTGTTTTTT
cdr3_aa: CASSSGNTGELFF

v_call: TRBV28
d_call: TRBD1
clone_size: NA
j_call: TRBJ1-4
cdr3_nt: TGTGCCAGCAGTCCAGGGGACAGGGCCAGCGAAAAACTGTTTTTT
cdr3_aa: CASSPGDRASEKLFF

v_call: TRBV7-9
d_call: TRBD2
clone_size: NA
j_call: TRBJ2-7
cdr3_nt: TGTGCCAGCAGCTCCTATAGCGGGAGCTACGAGCAGTACTTC
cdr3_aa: CASSSYSGSYEQYF

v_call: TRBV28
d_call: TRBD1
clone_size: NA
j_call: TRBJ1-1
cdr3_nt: TGTGCCAGCAAAGGGGGGACAGGGAACACTGAAGCTTTCTTT
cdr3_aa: CASKGGTGNTEAFF

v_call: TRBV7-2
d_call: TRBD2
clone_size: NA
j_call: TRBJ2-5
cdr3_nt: TGTGCCAGCAGCTTCGGGACTAGCGGGCAAGAGACCCAGTACTTC
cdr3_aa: CASSFGTSGQETQYF

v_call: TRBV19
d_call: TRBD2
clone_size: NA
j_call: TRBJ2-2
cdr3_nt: TGTGCCAGTAGTCCCCCGGGTAGCGGGAGCACCGGGGAGCTGTTTTTT
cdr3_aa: CASSPPGSGSTGELFF

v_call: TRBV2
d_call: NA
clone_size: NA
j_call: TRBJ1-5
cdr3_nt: TGTGCCAGCAGTGATAGGACAACGAATCAGCCCCAGCATTTT
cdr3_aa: CASSDRTTNQPQHF

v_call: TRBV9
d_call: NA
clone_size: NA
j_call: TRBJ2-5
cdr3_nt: TGTGCCAGCAGCGAGGGGGGGGCCTATGAGACCCAGTACTTC
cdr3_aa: CASSEGGAYETQYF

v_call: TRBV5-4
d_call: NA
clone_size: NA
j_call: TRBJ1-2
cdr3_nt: TGTGCCAGCAGCTTGGTGGGGAGCTATGGCTACACCTTC
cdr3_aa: CASSLVGSYGYTF

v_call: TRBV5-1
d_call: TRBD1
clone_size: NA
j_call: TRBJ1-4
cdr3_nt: TGCGCCAGCAGCCTGGGACAGGGGTTGCCTAATGAAAAACTGTTTTTT
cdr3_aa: CASSLGQGLPNEKLFF

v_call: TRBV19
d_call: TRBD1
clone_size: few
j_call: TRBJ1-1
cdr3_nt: TGTGCCAGTAGCGACAGGGTTAGGGGATCTGAAGCTTTCTTT
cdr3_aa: CASSDRVRGSEAFF

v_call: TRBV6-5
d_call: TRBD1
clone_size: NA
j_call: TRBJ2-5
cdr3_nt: TGTGCCAGCAGGACAGGGGGTGGCAAGACCCAGTACTTC
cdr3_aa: CASRTGGGKTQYF

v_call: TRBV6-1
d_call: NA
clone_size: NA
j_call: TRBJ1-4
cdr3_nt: TGTGCCAGCTCTGGGGGCATGATTAATGAAAAACTGTTTTTT
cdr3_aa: CASSGGMINEKLFF

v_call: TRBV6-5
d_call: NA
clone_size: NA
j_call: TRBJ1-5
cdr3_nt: TGTGCCAGCAGAGGGGAATATAGCAATCAGCCCCAGCATTTT
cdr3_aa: CASRGEYSNQPQHF

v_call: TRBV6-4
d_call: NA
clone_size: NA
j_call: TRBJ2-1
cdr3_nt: TGTGCCAGCAGCCCCGGACGGACAAGCTCCTACAATGAGCAGTTCTTC
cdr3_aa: CASSPGRTSSYNEQFF

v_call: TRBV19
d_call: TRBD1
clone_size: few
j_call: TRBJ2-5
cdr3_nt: TGTGCCACCACGGCTGGGGACAGGGGCTTCTGGGGCCAAGAGACCCAGTACTTC
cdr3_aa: CATTAGDRGFWGQETQYF

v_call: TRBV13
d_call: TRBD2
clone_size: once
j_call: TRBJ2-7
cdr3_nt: TGTGCCAGCAGCTTAAGGCTAGCGGACGAGCAGTACTTC
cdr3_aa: CASSLRLADEQYF

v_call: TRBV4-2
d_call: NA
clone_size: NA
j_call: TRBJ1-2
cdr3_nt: TGTGCCAGCAGCCAAGATGGGACACGAACTGGCTACACCTTC
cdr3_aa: CASSQDGTRTGYTF

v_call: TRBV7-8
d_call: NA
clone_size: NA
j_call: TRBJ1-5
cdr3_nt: TGTGCCAGCAGCTTAGAACGGTTTAGCAATCAGCCCCAGCATTTT
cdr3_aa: CASSLERFSNQPQHF

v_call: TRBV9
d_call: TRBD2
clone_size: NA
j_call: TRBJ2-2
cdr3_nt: TGTGCCAGCAGCCAACTAGCGGGGGGGACGAACACCGGGGAGCTGTTTTTT
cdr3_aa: CASSQLAGGTNTGELFF

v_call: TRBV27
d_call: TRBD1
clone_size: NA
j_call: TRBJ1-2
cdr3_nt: TGTGCCAGCAGTCCTCTAACGGGGACAGGGAACTATGGCTACACCTTC
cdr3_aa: CASSPLTGTGNYGYTF

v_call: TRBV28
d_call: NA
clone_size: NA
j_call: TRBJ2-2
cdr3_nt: TGTGCCAGCAGTTTAAACAGCGGAACCGGGGAGCTGTTTTTT
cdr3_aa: CASSLNSGTGELFF